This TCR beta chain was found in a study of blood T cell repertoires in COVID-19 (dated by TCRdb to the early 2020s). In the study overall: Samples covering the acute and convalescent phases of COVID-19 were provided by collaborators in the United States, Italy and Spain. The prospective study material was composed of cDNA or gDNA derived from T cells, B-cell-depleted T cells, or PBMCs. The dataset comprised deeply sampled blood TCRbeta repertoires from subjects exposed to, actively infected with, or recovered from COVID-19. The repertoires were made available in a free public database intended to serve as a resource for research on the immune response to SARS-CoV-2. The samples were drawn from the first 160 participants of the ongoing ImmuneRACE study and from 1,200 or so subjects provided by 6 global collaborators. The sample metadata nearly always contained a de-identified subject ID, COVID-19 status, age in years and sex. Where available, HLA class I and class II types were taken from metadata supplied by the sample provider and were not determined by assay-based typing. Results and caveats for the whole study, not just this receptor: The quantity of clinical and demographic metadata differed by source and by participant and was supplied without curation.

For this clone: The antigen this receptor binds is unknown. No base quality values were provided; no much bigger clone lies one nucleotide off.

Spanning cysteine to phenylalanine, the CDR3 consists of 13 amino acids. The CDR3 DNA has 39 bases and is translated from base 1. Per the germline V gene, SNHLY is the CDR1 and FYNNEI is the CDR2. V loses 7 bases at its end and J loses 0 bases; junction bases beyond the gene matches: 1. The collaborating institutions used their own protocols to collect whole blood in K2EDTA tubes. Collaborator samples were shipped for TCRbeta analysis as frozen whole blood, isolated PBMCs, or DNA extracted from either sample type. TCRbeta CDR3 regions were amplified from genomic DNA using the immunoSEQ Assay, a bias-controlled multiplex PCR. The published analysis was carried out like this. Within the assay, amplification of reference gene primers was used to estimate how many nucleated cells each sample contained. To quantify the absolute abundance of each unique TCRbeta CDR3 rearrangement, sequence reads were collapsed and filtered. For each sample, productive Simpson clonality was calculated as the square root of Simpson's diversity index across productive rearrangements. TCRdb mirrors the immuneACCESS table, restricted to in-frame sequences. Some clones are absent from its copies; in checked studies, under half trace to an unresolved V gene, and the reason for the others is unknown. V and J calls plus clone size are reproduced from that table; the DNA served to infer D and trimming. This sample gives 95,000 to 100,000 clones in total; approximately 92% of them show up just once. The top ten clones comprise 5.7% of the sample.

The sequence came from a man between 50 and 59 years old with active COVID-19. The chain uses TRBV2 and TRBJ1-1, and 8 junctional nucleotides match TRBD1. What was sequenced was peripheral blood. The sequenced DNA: TGTGCCAGCAAGGGACAGGTGAACACTGAAGCTTTCTTT. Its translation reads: CASKGQVNTEAFF. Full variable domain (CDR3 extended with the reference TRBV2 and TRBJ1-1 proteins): EPEVTQTPSHQVTQMGQEVILRCVPISNHLYFYWYRQILGQKVEFLVSFYNNEISEKSEIFDDQFSVERPDGSNFTLKIRSTKLEDSAMYFCASKGQVNTEAFFGQGTRLTVV.